Listed here are 25 T cell receptor beta chains from one sample, sequenced in a study of radiotherapy plus CTLA-4 blockade in lung cancer (dated by TCRdb to the late 2010s). Receptors were amplified or captured by the immunoSEQ multiplex PCR assay. TCRdb limited this immuneACCESS table to in-frame rearrangements with V and J called. A share of clones is missing; checked studies link under half to unresolved V genes, and the rest is unexplained. The sample table holds tens of thousands of clones, of which roughly 80% were seen once. In total, the top ten clones hold around 0.8% of the sample. Sample: peripheral blood, taken from a patient treated with radiotherapy plus ipilimumab. The receptors shown here come from a human donor with non-small cell lung cancer who had stable disease on radiotherapy plus ipilimumab.

This clone was detected a few times. The V and J genes are TRBV5-8 and TRBJ2-2, with 7 positions matching TRBD1. The CDR3 runs to 16 residues. Losses at the gene ends were 4 bases for V and 4 bases for J; bases not matched to a gene: 10. Germline loops: CDR1 SGHTS, CDR2 YDEGEE. CDR3 residues: CASSLDRSGGTGELFF. The CDR3 nucleotides read TGTGCCAGCAGCCTGGACAGGTCTGGGGGCACCGGGGAGCTGTTTTTT.

This clone has only one observation. V and J are TRBV5-1 and TRBJ2-3; 7 bases are a match to TRBD1. J gave up 0 bases and V 4 bases, and 5 bases lay outside the gene matches. The length of the CDR3 is 15 residues. Looked up from germline, CDR1 is SGHRS and CDR2 is YFSETQ. The CDR3 region has the DNA TGCGCCAGCAGCCTGGGACAGCATAGCACAGATACGCAGTATTTT. This translates into CASSLGQHSTDTQYF.

The chain couples TRBV25-1 to TRBJ2-1; D may be TRBD1 (6 bases). CDR1 MGHDK and CDR2 SYGVNS come from the germline V gene. V was pared by 6 bases and J by 9 bases, with 15 bases between. The CDR3 totals 13 residues. The CDR3 loop reads CASRITQGSEQFF. CDR3 in DNA: TGTGCCAGCAGGATCACACAGGGAAGTGAGCAGTTCTTC.

This chain links TRBV6-6 with TRBJ2-7; TRBD2 matches at 8 bases. CDR1 is MNHNY and CDR2 is SVGAGI in the germline V gene (reference sequence). V lost 2 bases and J lost 0; bases outside the gene matches: 6. The length of the CDR3 is 16 residues. CDR3 sequence (DNA): TGTGCCAGCAGTTACGTGAGCGGGAGATTCTCCTACGAGCAGTACTTC. Its protein product is CASSYVSGRFSYEQYF.

CDR3 amino acids: CASSRRTSGANVLTF. CDR3 in DNA: TGTGCCAGCAGCCGTCGAACATCTGGGGCCAACGTCCTGACTTTC. The rearrangement joins TRBV13 to TRBJ2-6; D unclear. Germline CDR1 and CDR2: PRHDT and FYEKMQ (reference sequence). The CDR3 runs 15 residues. Trimming left V 5 bases short and J 1 base short, with 9 bases between.

This clone has only a few counts. The CDR3 region is CASSFGGGRGWSPLHF. The CDR3 coding sequence is TGTGCCAGCAGCTTTGGGGGGGGACGGGGCTGGTCACCCCTCCACTTT. V gene TRBV11-2 combines with J gene TRBJ1-6, with D possibly being TRBD1 (5 bases). The CDR3 spans 16 residues. The V gene lost 3 bases and the J gene lost 10 bases, with 19 bases spanning the gap. Germline V gives CDR1 SGHAT, CDR2 FQNNGV.

The gene calls are TRBV28 and TRBJ2-2, with unresolved D. This CDR3 spans 12 amino acids. With 1 base removed from V and 6 bases from J, the gap between germline ends came to 3 bases. Germline V gives CDR1 MDHEN, CDR2 SYDVKM. The CDR3 nucleotides are TGTGCCAGCAGTTTATTGGCCGGGGAGCTGTTTTTT. Translated, it gives CASSLLAGELFF.

The V gene is TRBV15, the J gene TRBJ2-7; weak D call: TRBD2 (6 bases). Germline V gene data show CDR1 as LNHNV and CDR2 as YYDKDF (reference sequence). The ends were cut back, 0 bases at V and 7 bases at J, with 16 bases in the middle. This CDR3 has 15 residues. CDR3 in amino acids: CATSRDRGRAGEQYF. The CDR3 nucleotides read TGTGCCACCAGCAGAGATCGTGGCAGGGCGGGGGAGCAGTACTTC.

This chain's CDR3 is CASSLRQGTTGELFF. In DNA, the CDR3 is TGTGCCAGCAGCTTACGACAGGGAACCACCGGGGAGCTGTTTTTT. V usage is TRBV7-3 and J usage is TRBJ2-2, with 7 bases that match TRBD1. In germline, CDR1 is SGHTA, CDR2 FQGTGA. With 2 bases clipped from V and 4 bases from J, the junction kept 4 bases outside the gene matches. The CDR3 extends over 15 amino acids.

V usage is TRBV29-1 and J usage is TRBJ1-6; tentatively, D is TRBD1 (6 bases). V was trimmed by 6 bases and J by 7 bases, leaving 16 bases between them. The CDR3 sequence is 14 residues long. The germline CDR1 and CDR2 sequences are SQVTM and ANQGSEA. For the CDR3, the DNA is TGCAGCGTAGCCATCCAGGGGCTAAATTCACCCCTCCACTTT. Protein product: CSVAIQGLNSPLHF.

The CDR3 sequence is CASSRDQGSYNEQFF. Here the CDR3 DNA reads TGTGCCAGCAGTCGGGATCAGGGGAGCTACAATGAGCAGTTCTTC. This chain connects TRBV28 to TRBJ2-1, with D possibly TRBD1 on 6 matching bases. Germline loops: CDR1 MDHEN, CDR2 SYDVKM. V shed 5 bases and J shed 3 bases, with 14 bases lying between them. CDR3 size: 15 residues.

J is TRBJ2-5 and V is TRBV5-1, with D unresolved. V lost 4 bases to trimming and J lost 2 bases, with 18 bases between them. This CDR3 is built from 16 residues. Germline loops: CDR1 SGHRS, CDR2 YFSETQ. For the CDR3, the DNA is TGCGCCAGCAGCAGGCAGGCTACACATAAGCAAGAGACCCAGTACTTC. Translated, it gives CASSRQATHKQETQYF.

The chain couples TRBV4-2 to TRBJ2-3; 10 bases are shared with TRBD2. The CDR3 is 18 amino acids. V trimming: 2 bases; J trimming: 1 base; junction bases outside the gene matches: 9. Per the germline V gene, CDR1 is LGHNA and CDR2 is YNFKEQ. CDR3 protein: CASSQFRTSGSRTDTQYF. CDR3 bases: TGTGCCAGCAGCCAATTTCGGACTAGCGGATCCCGCACAGATACGCAGTATTTT.

The chain couples TRBV9 to TRBJ2-5; 11 bases map to TRBD2. Per germline, CDR1 SGDLS and CDR2 YYNGEE. The CDR3 is 16 residues long. J lost 5 bases, V lost 0 bases, and 6 bases had no gene match. The CDR3 DNA reads as TGTGCCAGCAGCGTAGGTAGCGGGGGGGCCGGGGAGACCCAGTACTTC. This sequence encodes CASSVGSGGAGETQYF.

This rearrangement joins TRBV10-3 to TRBJ1-6, with D unclear. The germline gives CDR1 ENHRY, CDR2 SYGVKD. V gave up 3 bases and J gave up 7 bases, with 13 bases separating them. The length of the CDR3 is 15 residues. CDR3 nucleotides: TGTGCCATCAGTGACTCAAGGCCAGCCAATTCACCCCTCCACTTT. Translated: CAISDSRPANSPLHF.

The genes are TRBV14 and TRBJ1-2; 9 bases are shared with TRBD1. The CDR3 is 16 amino acids. The germline V gene has CDR1 SGHDN and CDR2 FVKESK. V lost 4 bases and J lost 4; bases outside the gene matches: 10. CDR3 in DNA: TGTGCCAGCAGCCGAGTCGGGACAGGGCGGGTCTATGGCTACACCTTC. Its protein is CASSRVGTGRVYGYTF. Full variable domain (outside the CDR3, taken from reference TRBV14 and TRBJ1-2): EAGVTQFPSHSVIEKGQTVTLRCDPISGHDNLYWYRRVMGKEIKFLLHFVKESKQDESGMPNNRFLAERTGGTYSTLKVQPAELEDSGVYFCASSRVGTGRVYGYTFGSGTRLTVV.

This chain connects TRBV2 to TRBJ2-5; 12 bases fit TRBD2. V lost 2 bases to trimming and J lost 3 bases; unmatched junction nucleotides: 4. The CDR3 spans 16 residues. The germline V gene has CDR1 SNHLY and CDR2 FYNNEI. This CDR3 is CASSESGLAGKETQYF. The CDR3 DNA reads TGTGCCAGCAGTGAATCCGGACTAGCGGGGAAAGAGACCCAGTACTTC.

The chain employs TRBV6-5 and TRBJ1-5; a weak D match, TRBD1 (6 bases). With 5 bases removed from V and 4 bases from J, the gap between germline ends came to 9 bases. Looked up from germline, CDR1 is MNHEY and CDR2 is SVGAGI. The CDR3 loop spans 13 amino acids. CDR3 sequence reads: CASSDRKNQPQHF. The CDR3 nucleotides read TGTGCCAGCAGTGACAGGAAGAATCAGCCCCAGCATTTT.

This sequence joins TRBV5-5 and TRBJ1-6; D is ambiguous. The CDR3 runs 14 residues. V was cut by 4 bases and J by 7 bases, with 12 bases left in between. Germline lookup yields CDR1 SGHKS and CDR2 YYEKEE (reference sequence). Written as DNA, the CDR3 is TGTGCCAGCAGCCCGGGCAGGAACAATTCACCCCTCCACTTT. Translated: CASSPGRNNSPLHF.

The chain combines TRBV4-1 with TRBJ2-1; D is unresolved. The germline V gene encodes CDR1 MGHRA and CDR2 YSYEKL. The CDR3 sequence is 14 residues long. V lost 8 bases and J 4 bases, leaving 15 bases between the germline ends. CDR3 nucleotide sequence: TGCGCCAGCGAGGTAGAGACTGCATACAATGAGCAGTTCTTC. It is translated as CASEVETAYNEQFF.

This clone occurred a few times. The V gene is TRBV4-2, the J gene TRBJ2-7, with D hard to call. This CDR3 is 18 amino acids long. In germline, CDR1 is LGHNA, CDR2 YNFKEQ. Trimming removed 0 bases from V and 0 bases from J, with 18 bases in between. The CDR3 DNA reads TGTGCCAGCAGCCAAGAGGGTTACAGCGAACAATTCTCCTACGAGCAGTACTTC. It encodes CASSQEGYSEQFSYEQYF.

The chain employs TRBV29-1 and TRBJ2-1; weak D call: TRBD2 (6 bases). The CDR3 totals 15 residues. CDR1 SQVTM and CDR2 ANQGSEA come from the germline V gene. Trimming shortened V by 6 bases and J by 0 bases, and 15 bases separated the two germline ends. As DNA, the CDR3 is TGCAGCGTATCCCCTGGAGGGAGCTCCTACAATGAGCAGTTCTTC. Amino acids: CSVSPGGSSYNEQFF.

The chain is built from TRBV6-5 and TRBJ2-7; TRBD2 matches at 8 bases. The length of the CDR3 is 15 residues. Per the germline V gene, CDR1 is MNHEY and CDR2 is SVGAGI. V was pared by 7 bases and J by 4 bases, with 12 bases of the junction left unmatched. The CDR3 coding sequence is TGTGCCAGCACCCCCGGCGGTAGCGGGGTGTACGAGCAGTACTTC. This gives the protein CASTPGGSGVYEQYF.

The chain recombines TRBV14 with TRBJ1-6; D is uncertain. Trimming cost V 0 bases and J 10 bases, with 7 bases left between them. Germline V gene sequence: CDR1 SGHDN, CDR2 FVKESK. CDR3 length: 13 amino acids. CDR3 in amino acids: CASSQEGWSPLHF. The CDR3 nucleotides read TGTGCCAGCAGCCAAGAAGGATGGTCACCCCTCCACTTT.

This clone has just a few counts. The chain joins TRBV5-1 to TRBJ2-2; no reliable D call. In germline, CDR1 is SGHRS, CDR2 YFSETQ. V lost 5 bases and J 5 bases, leaving 13 bases between the germline ends. CDR3 size: 14 residues. The CDR3 DNA reads TGCGCCAGCAGGGCGGAGCTGGAAACCGGGGAGCTGTTTTTT. It specifies CASRAELETGELFF.